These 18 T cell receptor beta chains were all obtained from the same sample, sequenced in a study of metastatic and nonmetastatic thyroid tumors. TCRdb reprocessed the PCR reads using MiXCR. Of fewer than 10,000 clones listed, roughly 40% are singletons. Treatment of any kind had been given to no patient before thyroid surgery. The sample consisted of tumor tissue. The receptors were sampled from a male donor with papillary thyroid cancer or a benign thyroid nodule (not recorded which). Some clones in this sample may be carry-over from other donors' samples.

CDR3 residues: CASSLGGPGNEQFF. The CDR3 DNA sequence: TGTGCCAGTAGTTTGGGCGGCCCCGGGAATGAGCAGTTCTTC. This chain connects TRBV19 to TRBJ2-1; the D is unclear. The germline V gene has CDR1 LNHDA and CDR2 SQIVND (reference sequence). Trimming removed 5 bases at V and 7 bases at J, with 15 bases between. The CDR3 extends over 14 amino acids.

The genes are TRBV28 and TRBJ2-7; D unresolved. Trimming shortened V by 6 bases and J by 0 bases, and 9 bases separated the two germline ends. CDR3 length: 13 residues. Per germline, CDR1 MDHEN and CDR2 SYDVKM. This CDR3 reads CASRSTRSYEQYF. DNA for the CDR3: TGTGCCAGCAGATCGACACGCTCCTACGAGCAGTACTTC.

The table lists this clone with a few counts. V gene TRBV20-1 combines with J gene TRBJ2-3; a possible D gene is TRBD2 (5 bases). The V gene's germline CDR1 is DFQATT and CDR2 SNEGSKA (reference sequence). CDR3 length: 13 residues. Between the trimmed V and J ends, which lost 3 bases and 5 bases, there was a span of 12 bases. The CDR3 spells CSASGVSVDTQYF. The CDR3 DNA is TGCAGTGCTAGCGGGGTTTCGGTAGATACGCAGTATTTT.

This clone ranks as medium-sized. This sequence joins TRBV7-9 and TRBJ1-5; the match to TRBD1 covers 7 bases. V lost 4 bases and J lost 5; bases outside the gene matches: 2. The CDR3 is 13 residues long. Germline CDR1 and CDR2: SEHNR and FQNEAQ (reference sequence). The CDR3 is CASSSQGDQPQHF. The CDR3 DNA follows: TGTGCCAGCAGCTCCCAGGGGGATCAGCCCCAGCATTTT.

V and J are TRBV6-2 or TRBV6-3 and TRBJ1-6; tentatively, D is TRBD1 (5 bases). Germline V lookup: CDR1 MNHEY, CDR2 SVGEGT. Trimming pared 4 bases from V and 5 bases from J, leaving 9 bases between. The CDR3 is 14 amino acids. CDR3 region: CASSSTVNNSPLHF. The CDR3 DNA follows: TGTGCCAGCAGTTCGACAGTGAATAATTCACCCCTCCACTTT.

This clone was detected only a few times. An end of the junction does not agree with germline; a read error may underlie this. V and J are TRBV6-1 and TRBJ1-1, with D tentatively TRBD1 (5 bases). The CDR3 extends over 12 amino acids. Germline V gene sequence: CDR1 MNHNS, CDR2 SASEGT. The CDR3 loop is CASSEPGRGWVF. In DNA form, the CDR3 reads TGTGCCAGCAGTGAACCAGGGCGAGGTTGGGTTTTT.

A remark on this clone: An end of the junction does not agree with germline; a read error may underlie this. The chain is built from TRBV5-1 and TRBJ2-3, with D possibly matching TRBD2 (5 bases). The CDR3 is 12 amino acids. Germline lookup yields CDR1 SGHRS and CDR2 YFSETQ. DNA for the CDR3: TGCGCCAGCAAGGAGGAGAGAGATAAGCAGTATTTT. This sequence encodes CASKEERDKQYF.

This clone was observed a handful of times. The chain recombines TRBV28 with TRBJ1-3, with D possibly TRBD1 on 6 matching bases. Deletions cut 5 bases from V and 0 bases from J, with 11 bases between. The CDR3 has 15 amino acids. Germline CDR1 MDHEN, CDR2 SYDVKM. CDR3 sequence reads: CASSRPGDSGNTIYF. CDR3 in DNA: TGTGCCAGCAGTCGCCCAGGGGACTCTGGAAACACCATATATTTT.

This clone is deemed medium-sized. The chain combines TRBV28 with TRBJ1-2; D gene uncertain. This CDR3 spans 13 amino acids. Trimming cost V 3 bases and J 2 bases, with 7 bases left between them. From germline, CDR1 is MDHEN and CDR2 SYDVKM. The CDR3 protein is CASSLDLNYGYTF. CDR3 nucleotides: TGTGCCAGCAGTTTGGATTTGAACTATGGCTACACCTTC.

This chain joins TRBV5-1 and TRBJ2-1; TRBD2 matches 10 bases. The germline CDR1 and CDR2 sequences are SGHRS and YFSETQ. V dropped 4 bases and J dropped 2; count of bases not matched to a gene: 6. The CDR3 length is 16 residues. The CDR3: CASSLFTSGTYNEQFF. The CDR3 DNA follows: TGCGCCAGCAGCCTATTCACTAGCGGGACCTACAATGAGCAGTTCTTC.

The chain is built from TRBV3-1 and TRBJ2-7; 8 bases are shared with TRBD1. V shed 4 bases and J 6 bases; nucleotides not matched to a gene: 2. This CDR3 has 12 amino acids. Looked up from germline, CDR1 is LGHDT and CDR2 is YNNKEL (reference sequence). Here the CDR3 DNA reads TGTGCCAGCAGCCTCGACAGGGGCGAGCAGTACTTC. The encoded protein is CASSLDRGEQYF.

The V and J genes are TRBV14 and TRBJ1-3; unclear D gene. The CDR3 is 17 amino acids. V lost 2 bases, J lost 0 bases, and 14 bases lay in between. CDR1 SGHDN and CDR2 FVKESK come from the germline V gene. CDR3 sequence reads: CASSQNYLTFSGNTIYF. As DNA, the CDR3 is TGTGCCAGCAGCCAAAACTATCTAACCTTCTCTGGAAACACCATATATTTT.

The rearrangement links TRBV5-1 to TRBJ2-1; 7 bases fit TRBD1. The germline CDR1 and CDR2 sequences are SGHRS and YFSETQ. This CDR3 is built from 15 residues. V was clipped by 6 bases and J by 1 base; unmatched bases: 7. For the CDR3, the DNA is TGCGCCAGCACCCCAGGGACAGTTTCCTACAATGAGCAGTTCTTC. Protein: CASTPGTVSYNEQFF.

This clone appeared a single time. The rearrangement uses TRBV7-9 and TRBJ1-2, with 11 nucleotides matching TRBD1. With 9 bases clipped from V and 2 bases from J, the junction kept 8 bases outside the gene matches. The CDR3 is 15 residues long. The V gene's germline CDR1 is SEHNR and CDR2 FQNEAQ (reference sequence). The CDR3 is CASSLGQGANYGYTF. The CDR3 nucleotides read TGTGCCAGTAGCCTAGGACAGGGGGCAAACTATGGCTACACCTTC.

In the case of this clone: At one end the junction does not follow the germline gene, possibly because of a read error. The CDR3 spells CASSSRDRAVTEAVF. DNA for the CDR3: TGTGCCAGCAGTTCGAGGGACAGGGCTGTGACTGAAGCTGTATTT. The chain has TRBV14 and TRBJ1-1, with TRBD1 identical over 9 bases. The CDR3 spans 15 residues. Germline V gives CDR1 SGHDN, CDR2 FVKESK.

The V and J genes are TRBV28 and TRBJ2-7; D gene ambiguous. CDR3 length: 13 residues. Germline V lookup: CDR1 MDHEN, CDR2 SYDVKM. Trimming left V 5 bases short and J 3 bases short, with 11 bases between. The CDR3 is CASSIPLRYEQYF. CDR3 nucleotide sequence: TGTGCCAGCAGTATCCCTCTCCGCTACGAGCAGTACTTC.

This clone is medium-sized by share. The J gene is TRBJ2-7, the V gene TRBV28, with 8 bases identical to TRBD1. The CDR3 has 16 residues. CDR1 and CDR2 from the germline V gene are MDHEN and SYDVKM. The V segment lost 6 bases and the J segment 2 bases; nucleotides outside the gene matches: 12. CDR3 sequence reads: CASSPTGQGRTYEQYF. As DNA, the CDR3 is TGTGCCAGCAGCCCAACCGGACAGGGTAGAACCTACGAGCAGTACTTC.

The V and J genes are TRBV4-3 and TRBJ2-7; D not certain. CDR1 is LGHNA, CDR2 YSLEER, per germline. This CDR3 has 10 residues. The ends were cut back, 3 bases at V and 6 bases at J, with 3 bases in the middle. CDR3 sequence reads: CASSHSEQYF. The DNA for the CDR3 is TGCGCCAGCAGCCACAGCGAGCAGTACTTC.